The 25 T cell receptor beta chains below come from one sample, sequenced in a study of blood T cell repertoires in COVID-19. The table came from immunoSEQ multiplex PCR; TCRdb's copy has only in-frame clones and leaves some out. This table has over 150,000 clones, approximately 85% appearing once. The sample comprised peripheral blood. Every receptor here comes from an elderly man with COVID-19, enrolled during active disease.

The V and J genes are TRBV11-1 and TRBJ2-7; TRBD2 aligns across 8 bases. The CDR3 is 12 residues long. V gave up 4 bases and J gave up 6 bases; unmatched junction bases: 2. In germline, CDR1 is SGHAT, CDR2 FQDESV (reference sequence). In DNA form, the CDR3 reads TGTGCCAGCAGCTACGGGGGGGGCGAGCAGTACTTC. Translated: CASSYGGGEQYF.

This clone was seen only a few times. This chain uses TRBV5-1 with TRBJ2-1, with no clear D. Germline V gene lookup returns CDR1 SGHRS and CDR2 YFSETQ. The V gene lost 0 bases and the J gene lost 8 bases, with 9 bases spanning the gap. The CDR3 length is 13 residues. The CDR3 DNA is TGCGCCAGCAGCTTGGACCTCGAGGATGAGCAGTTCTTC. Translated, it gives CASSLDLEDEQFF.

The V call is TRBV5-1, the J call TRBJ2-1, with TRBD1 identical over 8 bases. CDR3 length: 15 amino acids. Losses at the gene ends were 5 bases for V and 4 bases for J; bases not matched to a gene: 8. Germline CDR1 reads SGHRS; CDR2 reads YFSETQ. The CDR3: CASSPRQGSYNEQFF. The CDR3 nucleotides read TGCGCCAGCAGTCCACGACAGGGGTCGTACAATGAGCAGTTCTTC.

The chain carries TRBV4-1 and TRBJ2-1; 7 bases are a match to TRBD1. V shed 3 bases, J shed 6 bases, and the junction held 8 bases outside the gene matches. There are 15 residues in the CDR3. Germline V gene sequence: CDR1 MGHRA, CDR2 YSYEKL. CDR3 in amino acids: CASSHRDSTSNEQFF. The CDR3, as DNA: TGCGCCAGCAGCCACCGGGACAGCACCTCCAATGAGCAGTTCTTC.

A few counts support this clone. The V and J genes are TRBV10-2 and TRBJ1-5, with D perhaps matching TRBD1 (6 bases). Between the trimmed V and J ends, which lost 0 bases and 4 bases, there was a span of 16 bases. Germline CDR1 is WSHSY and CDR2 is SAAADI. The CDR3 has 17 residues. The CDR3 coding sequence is TGCGCCAGCAGTGAGTCGATCTACAGGGCGCCAAATCAGCCCCAGCATTTT. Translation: CASSESIYRAPNQPQHF.

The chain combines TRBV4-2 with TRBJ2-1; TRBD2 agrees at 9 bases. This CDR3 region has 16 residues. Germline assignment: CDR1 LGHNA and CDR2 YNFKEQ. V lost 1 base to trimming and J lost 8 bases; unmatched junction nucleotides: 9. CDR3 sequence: CASSQASLAGNHEQFF. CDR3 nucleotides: TGTGCCAGCAGCCAAGCCTCCCTAGCGGGGAACCATGAGCAGTTCTTC.

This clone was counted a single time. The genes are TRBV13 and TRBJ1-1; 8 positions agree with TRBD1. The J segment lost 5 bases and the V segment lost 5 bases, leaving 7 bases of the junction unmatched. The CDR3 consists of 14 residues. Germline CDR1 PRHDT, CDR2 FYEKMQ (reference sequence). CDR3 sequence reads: CASSTDRGRTEAFF. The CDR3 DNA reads TGTGCCAGCAGCACCGACAGGGGAAGGACTGAAGCTTTCTTT.

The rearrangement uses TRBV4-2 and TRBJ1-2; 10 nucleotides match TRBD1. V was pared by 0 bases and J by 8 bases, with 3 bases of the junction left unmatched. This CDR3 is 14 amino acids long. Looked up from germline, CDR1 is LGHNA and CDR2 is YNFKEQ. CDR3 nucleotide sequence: TGTGCCAGCAGCCAAGAGGGACAGGGGTTGGGCTACACCTTC. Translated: CASSQEGQGLGYTF.

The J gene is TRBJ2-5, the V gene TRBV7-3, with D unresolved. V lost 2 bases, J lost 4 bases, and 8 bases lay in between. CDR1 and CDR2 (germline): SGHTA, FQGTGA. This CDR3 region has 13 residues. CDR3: CASSLGTAETQYF. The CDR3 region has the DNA TGTGCCAGCAGCTTAGGAACAGCAGAGACCCAGTACTTC. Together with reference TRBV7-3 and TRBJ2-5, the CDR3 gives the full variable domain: GAGVSQTPSNKVTEKGKYVELRCDPISGHTALYWYRQSLGQGPEFLIYFQGTGAADDSGLPNDRFFAVRPEGSVSTLKIQRTERGDSAVYLCASSLGTAETQYFGPGTRLLVL.

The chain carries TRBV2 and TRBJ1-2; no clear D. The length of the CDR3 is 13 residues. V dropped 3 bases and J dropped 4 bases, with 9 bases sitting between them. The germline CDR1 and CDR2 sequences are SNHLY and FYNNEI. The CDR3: CASSDETGYGYTF. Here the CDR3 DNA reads TGTGCCAGCAGTGATGAGACGGGCTATGGCTACACCTTC.

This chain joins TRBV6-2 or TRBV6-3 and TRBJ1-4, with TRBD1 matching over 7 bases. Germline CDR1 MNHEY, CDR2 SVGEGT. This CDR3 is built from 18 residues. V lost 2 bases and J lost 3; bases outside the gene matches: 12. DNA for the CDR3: TGTGCCAGCAGTTACCGGAACAGGGGCTGGGTCCCTAATGAAAAACTGTTTTTT. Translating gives CASSYRNRGWVPNEKLFF.

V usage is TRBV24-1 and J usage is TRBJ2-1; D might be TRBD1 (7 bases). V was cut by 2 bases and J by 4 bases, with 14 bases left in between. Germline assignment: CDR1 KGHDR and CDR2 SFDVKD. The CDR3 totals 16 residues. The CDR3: CATSDSRDSYYNEQFF. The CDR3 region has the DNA TGTGCCACCAGTGATTCGCGGGACAGTTATTACAATGAGCAGTTCTTC.

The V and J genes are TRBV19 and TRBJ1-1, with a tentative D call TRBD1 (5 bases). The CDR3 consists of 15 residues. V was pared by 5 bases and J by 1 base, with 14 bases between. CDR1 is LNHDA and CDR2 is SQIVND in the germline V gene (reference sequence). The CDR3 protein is CASSSSAGWNTEAFF. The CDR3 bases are TGTGCCAGTAGTTCGTCCGCAGGGTGGAACACTGAAGCTTTCTTT.

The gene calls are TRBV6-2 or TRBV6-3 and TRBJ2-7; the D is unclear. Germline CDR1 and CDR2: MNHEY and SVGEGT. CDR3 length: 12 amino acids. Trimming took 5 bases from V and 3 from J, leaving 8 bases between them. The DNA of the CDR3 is TGTGCCAGCAGTAATCTTCTCTACGAGCAGTACTTC. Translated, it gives CASSNLLYEQYF.

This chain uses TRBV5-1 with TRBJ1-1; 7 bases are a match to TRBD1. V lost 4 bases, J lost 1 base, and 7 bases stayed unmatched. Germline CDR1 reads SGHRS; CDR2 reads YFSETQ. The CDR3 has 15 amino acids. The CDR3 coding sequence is TGCGCCAGCAGCCCAGGGACAGTTTGGAACACTGAAGCTTTCTTT. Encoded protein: CASSPGTVWNTEAFF.

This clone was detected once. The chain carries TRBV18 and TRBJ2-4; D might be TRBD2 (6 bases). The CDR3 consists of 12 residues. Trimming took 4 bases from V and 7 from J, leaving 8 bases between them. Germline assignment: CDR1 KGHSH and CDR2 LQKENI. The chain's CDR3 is CASSHRENIQYF. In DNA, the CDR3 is TGTGCCAGCTCACACCGGGAGAACATTCAGTACTTC.

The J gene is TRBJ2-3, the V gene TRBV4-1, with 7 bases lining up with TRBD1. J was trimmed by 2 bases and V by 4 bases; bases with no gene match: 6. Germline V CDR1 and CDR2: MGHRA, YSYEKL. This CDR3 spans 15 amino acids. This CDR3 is CASSLAGQDTDTQYF. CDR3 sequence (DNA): TGCGCCAGCAGCCTCGCTGGACAGGACACAGATACGCAGTATTTT.

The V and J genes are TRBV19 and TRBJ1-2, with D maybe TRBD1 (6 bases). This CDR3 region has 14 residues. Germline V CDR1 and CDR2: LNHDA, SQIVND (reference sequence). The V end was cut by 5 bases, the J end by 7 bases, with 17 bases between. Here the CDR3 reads CASSPGGGVGGYTF. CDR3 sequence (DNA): TGTGCCAGTAGTCCGGGGGGCGGCGTTGGTGGCTACACCTTC.

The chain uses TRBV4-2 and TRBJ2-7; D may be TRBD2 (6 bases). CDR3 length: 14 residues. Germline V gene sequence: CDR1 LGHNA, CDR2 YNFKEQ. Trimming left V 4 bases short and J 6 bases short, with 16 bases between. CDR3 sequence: CASSLNSGGGEQYF. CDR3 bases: TGTGCCAGCAGCCTCAATTCCGGGGGTGGCGAGCAGTACTTC.

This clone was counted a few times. CDR3 in amino acids: CASSLGIQETQYF. The CDR3 DNA reads as TGTGCCAGCAGTTTGGGCATACAAGAGACCCAGTACTTC. The chain has TRBV6-2 or TRBV6-3 and TRBJ2-5; D not certain. Germline assignment: CDR1 MNHEY and CDR2 SVGEGT. Trimming cost V 4 bases and J 2 bases, with 8 bases left between them. The CDR3 runs to 13 residues.

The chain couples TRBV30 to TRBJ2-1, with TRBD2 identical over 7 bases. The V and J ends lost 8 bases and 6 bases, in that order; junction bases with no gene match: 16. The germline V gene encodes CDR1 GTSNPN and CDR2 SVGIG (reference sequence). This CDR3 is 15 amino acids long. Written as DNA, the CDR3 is TGTGCCCGAAGCTTTCAGCGGGGAGTCGGCAATGAGCAGTTCTTC. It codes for CARSFQRGVGNEQFF.

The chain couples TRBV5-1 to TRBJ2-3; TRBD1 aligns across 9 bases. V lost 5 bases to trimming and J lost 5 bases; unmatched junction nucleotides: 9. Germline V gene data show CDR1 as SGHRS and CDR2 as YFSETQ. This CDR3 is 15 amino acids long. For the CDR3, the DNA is TGCGCCAGCAGTTCTGGGACAGGGTGGGAAGATACGCAGTATTTT. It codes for CASSSGTGWEDTQYF.

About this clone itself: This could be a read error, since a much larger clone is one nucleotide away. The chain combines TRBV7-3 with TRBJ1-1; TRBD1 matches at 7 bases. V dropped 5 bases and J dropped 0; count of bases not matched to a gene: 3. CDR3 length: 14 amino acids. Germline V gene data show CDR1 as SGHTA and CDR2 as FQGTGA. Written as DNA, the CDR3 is TGTGCCAGCAGCCGGGGACAGATGAACACTGAAGCTTTCTTT. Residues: CASSRGQMNTEAFF.

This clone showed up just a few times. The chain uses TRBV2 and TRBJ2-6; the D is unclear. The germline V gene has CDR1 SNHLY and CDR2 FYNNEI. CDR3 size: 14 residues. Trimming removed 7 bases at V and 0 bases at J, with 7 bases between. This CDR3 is CASTYFSGANVLTF. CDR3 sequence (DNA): TGTGCCAGCACTTATTTCTCTGGGGCCAACGTCCTGACTTTC.

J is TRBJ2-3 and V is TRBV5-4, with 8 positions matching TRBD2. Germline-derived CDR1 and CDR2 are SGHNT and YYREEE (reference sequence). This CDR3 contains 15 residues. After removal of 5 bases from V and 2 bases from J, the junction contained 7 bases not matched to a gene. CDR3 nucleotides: TGTGCCAGCAGACAGAGCGGGGGTCTCACAGATACGCAGTATTTT. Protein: CASRQSGGLTDTQYF.